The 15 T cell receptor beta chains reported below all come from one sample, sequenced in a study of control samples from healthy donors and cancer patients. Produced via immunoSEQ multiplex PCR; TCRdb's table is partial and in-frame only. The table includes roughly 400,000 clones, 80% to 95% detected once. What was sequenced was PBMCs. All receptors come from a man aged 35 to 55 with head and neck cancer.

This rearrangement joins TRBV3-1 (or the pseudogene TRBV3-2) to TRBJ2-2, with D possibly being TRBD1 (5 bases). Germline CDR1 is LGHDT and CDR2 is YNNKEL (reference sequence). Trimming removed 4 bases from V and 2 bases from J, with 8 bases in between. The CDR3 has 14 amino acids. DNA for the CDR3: TGTGCCAGCAGCCCCGACAGTAACACCGGGGAGCTGTTTTTT. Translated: CASSPDSNTGELFF.

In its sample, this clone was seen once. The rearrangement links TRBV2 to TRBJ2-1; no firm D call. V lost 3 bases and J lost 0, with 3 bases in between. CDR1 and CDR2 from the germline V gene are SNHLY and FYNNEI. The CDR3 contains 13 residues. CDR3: CASSDSSYNEQFF. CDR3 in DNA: TGTGCCAGCAGTGACAGCTCCTACAATGAGCAGTTCTTC.

Here the CDR3 DNA reads TGTGCCTGGAGACCCGGGACTAGCGGGAACACCGGGGAGCTGTTTTTT. As protein: CAWRPGTSGNTGELFF. V and J are TRBV30 and TRBJ2-2, with 11 bases that match TRBD2. V dropped 3 bases and J dropped 1; count of bases not matched to a gene: 4. In germline, CDR1 is GTSNPN, CDR2 SVGIG (reference sequence). This CDR3 spans 16 amino acids.

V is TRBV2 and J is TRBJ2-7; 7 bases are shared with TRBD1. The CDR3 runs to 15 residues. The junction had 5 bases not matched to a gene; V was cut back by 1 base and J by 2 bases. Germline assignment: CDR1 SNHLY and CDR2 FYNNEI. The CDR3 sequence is CASSEGETGTYEQYF. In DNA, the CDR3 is TGTGCCAGCAGTGAAGGTGAGACAGGGACCTACGAGCAGTACTTC. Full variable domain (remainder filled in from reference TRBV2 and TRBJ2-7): EPEVTQTPSHQVTQMGQEVILRCVPISNHLYFYWYRQILGQKVEFLVSFYNNEISEKSEIFDDQFSVERPDGSNFTLKIRSTKLEDSAMYFCASSEGETGTYEQYFGPGTRLTVT.

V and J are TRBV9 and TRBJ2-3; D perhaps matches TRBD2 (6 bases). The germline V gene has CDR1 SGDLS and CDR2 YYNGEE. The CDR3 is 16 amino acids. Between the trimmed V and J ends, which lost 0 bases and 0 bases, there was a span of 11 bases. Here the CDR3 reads CASSVGGGISTDTQYF. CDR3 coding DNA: TGTGCCAGCAGCGTAGGTGGCGGGATTAGCACAGATACGCAGTATTTT.

The CDR3 protein is CASSIPRRASNTEAFF. Here the CDR3 DNA reads TGTGCCAGCAGTATCCCCCGCAGGGCCTCGAACACTGAAGCTTTCTTT. This chain connects TRBV28 to TRBJ1-1; maybe TRBD1 (5 bases). The CDR3 sequence is 16 residues long. Trimming cost V 5 bases and J 1 base, with 17 bases left between them. Germline CDR1 reads MDHEN; CDR2 reads SYDVKM.

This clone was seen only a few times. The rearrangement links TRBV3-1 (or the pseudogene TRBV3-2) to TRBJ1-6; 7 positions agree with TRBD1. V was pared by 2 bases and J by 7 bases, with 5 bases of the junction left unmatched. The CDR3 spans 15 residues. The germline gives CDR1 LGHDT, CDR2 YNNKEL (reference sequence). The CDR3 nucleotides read TGTGCCAGCAGCCAAACAGGGGATTACAATTCACCCCTCCACTTT. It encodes CASSQTGDYNSPLHF.

CDR3 amino acids: CASSLIQLAREQYF. The CDR3 DNA sequence: TGTGCCAGCAGCTTGATACAGCTAGCAAGGGAGCAGTACTTC. V usage is TRBV5-4 and J usage is TRBJ2-7, with D perhaps matching TRBD2 (5 bases). The length of the CDR3 is 14 residues. The V gene lost 1 base and the J gene lost 7 bases, with 15 bases spanning the gap. The germline CDR1 and CDR2 sequences are SGHNT and YYREEE (reference sequence). The variable domain in full, with the rest retrieved from reference TRBV5-4 and TRBJ2-7, is ETGVTQSPTHLIKTRGQQVTLRCSSQSGHNTVSWYQQALGQGPQFIFQYYREEENGRGNFPPRFSGLQFPNYSSELNVNALELDDSALYLCASSLIQLAREQYFGPGTRLTVT.

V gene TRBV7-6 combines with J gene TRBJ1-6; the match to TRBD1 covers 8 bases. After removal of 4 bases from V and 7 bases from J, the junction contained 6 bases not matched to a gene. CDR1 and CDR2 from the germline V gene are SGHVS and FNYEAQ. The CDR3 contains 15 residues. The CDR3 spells CASSYYTGGNSPLHF. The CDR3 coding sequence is TGTGCCAGCAGCTATTATACAGGGGGGAATTCACCCCTCCACTTT. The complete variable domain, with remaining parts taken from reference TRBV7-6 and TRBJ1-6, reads GAGVSQSPRYKVTKRGQDVALRCDPISGHVSLYWYRQALGQGPEFLTYFNYEAQQDKSGLPNDRFSAERPEGSISTLTIQRTEQRDSAMYRCASSYYTGGNSPLHFGNGTRLTVT.

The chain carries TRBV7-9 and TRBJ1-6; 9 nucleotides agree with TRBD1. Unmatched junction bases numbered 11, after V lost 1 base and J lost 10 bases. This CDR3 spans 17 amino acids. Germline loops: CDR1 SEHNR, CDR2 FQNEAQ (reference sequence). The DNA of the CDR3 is TGTGCCAGCAGCTTAGAACGGGGGGACAGGGTGACATCACCCCTCCACTTT. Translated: CASSLERGDRVTSPLHF.

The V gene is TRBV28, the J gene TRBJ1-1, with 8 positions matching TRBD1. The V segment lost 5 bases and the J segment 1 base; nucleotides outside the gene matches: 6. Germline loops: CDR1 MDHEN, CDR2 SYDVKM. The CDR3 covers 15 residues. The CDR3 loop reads CASSANRGSNTEAFF. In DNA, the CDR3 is TGTGCCAGCAGTGCCAACAGGGGGTCGAACACTGAAGCTTTCTTT.

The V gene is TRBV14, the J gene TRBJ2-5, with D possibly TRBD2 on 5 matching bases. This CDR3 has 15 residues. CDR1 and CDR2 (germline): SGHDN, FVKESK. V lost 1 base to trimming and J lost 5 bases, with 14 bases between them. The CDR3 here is CASSQVVGIWETQYF. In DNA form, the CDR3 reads TGTGCCAGCAGCCAAGTGGTCGGGATATGGGAGACCCAGTACTTC.

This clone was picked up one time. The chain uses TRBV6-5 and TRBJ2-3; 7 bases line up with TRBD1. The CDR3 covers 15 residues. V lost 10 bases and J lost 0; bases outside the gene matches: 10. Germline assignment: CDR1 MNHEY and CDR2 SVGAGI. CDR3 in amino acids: CATWTGRSSTDTQYF. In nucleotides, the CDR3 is TGTGCCACCTGGACAGGCCGCTCTAGCACAGATACGCAGTATTTT.

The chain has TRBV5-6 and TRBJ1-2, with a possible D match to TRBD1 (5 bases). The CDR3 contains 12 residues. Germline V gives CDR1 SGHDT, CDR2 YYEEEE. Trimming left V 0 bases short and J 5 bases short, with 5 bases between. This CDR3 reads CASSLGGYGYTF. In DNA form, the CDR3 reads TGTGCCAGCAGCTTGGGGGGGTATGGCTACACCTTC.

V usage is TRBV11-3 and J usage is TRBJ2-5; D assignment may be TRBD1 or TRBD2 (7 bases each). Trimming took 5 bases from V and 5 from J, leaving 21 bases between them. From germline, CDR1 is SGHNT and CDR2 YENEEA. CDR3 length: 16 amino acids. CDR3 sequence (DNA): TGTGCCAGCAGCGAGAGACAGGGCGGGGGCTTGGAGACCCAGTACTTC. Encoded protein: CASSERQGGGLETQYF.